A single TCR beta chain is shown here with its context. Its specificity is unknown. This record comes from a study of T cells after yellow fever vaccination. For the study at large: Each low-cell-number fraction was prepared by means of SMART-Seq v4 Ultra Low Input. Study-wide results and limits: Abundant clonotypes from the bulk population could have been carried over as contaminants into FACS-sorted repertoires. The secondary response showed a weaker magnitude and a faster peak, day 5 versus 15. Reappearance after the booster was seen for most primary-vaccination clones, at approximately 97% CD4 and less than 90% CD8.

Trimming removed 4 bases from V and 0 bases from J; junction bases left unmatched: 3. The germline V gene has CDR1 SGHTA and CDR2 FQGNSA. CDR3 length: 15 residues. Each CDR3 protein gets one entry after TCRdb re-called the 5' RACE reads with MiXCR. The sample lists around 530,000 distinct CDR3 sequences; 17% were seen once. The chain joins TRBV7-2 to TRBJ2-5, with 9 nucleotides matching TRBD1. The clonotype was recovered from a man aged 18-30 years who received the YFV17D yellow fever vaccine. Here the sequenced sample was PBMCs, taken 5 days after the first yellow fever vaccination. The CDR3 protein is CASSWTGVYQETQYF. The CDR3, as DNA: TGTGCCAGCAGCTGGACAGGGGTGTACCAAGAGACCCAGTACTTC.